A single sample is the source of the 20 T cell receptor beta chains below, sequenced in a study of cytotoxic CD8 clonotypes in ibrutinib-treated CLL. Data came from immunoSEQ multiplex PCR; TCRdb stores just in-frame clones and leaves some out. The sample holds 150,000 or so clones, about 84% seen once. The sequences come from PBMCs, collected after 24 months of ibrutinib treatment. These receptors originate from a human donor with chronic lymphocytic leukemia.

The rearrangement uses TRBV5-6 and TRBJ2-3; 9 positions agree with TRBD2. Germline V lookup: CDR1 SGHDT, CDR2 YYEEEE. V lost 0 bases to trimming and J lost 2 bases; unmatched junction nucleotides: 7. The CDR3 has 17 amino acids. In nucleotides, the CDR3 is TGTGCCAGCAGCTTGGGGGGCCTAGCGGGACCCACAGATACGCAGTATTTT. It is translated as CASSLGGLAGPTDTQYF.

This clone was observed a single time. The J gene is TRBJ1-2, the V gene TRBV7-2; 10 bases are a match to TRBD1. Germline-derived CDR1 and CDR2 are SGHTA and FQGNSA. With 6 bases clipped from V and 8 bases from J, the junction kept 12 bases outside the gene matches. The CDR3 runs 15 residues. CDR3 sequence: CASSFSGTGVGGYTF. As DNA, the CDR3 is TGTGCCAGCAGTTTTTCCGGGACAGGGGTTGGAGGCTACACCTTC.

The chain employs TRBV27 and TRBJ1-2; 7 bases align to TRBD1. Germline CDR1 is MNHEY and CDR2 is SMNVEV (reference sequence). Trimming cost V 3 bases and J 8 bases; bases outside gene matches: 9. The CDR3 is made up of 14 amino acids. CDR3 DNA sequence: TGTGCCAGCAGTTTGTCCGACAGGGTAAAAGGCTACACCTTC. Protein: CASSLSDRVKGYTF.

This chain uses TRBV18 with TRBJ2-5, with 7 positions matching TRBD1. Germline loops: CDR1 KGHSH, CDR2 LQKENI. J gave up 10 bases and V 2 bases, and 10 bases lay outside the gene matches. The CDR3 covers 14 residues. The CDR3 DNA is TGTGCCAGCTCACCAGGGGCATCCCGGGACAGCCAGTACTTC. This codes for CASSPGASRDSQYF.

This chain joins TRBV9 and TRBJ2-3; D gene unclear. The V gene lost 0 bases and the J gene lost 1 base, with 0 bases spanning the gap. The CDR3 spans 12 residues. Germline V gene sequence: CDR1 SGDLS, CDR2 YYNGEE. CDR3 loop: CASSVGTDTQYF. For the CDR3, the DNA is TGTGCCAGCAGCGTAGGCACAGATACGCAGTATTTT. The entire variable domain, with the rest obtained from reference TRBV9 and TRBJ2-3, is as follows: DSGVTQTPKHLITATGQRVTLRCSPRSGDLSVYWYQQSLDQGLQFLIQYYNGEERAKGNILERFSAQQFPDLHSELNLSSLELGDSALYFCASSVGTDTQYFGPGTRLTVL.

The chain joins TRBV2 to TRBJ2-2, with 10 positions matching TRBD1. The CDR3 is 16 amino acids. Germline V gene sequence: CDR1 SNHLY, CDR2 FYNNEI. The V and J ends lost 3 bases and 3 bases, in that order; junction bases with no gene match: 4. CDR3 amino acids: CASSERTGGYTGELFF. CDR3 sequence (DNA): TGTGCCAGCAGTGAGAGGACAGGGGGTTACACCGGGGAGCTGTTTTTT. The complete variable domain, with remaining parts taken from reference TRBV2 and TRBJ2-2, reads EPEVTQTPSHQVTQMGQEVILRCVPISNHLYFYWYRQILGQKVEFLVSFYNNEISEKSEIFDDQFSVERPDGSNFTLKIRSTKLEDSAMYFCASSERTGGYTGELFFGEGSRLTVL.

V usage is TRBV6-5 and J usage is TRBJ1-1; tentatively, D is TRBD1 (5 bases). CDR1 and CDR2 from the germline V gene are MNHEY and SVGAGI. CDR3 size: 16 residues. V gave up 0 bases and J gave up 4 bases, with 15 bases separating them. Here the CDR3 reads CASSYSTAREGTEAFF. The CDR3 nucleotides are TGTGCCAGCAGTTACTCGACTGCCAGGGAGGGCACTGAAGCTTTCTTT.

V gene TRBV7-3 combines with J gene TRBJ1-2; 10 nucleotides match TRBD1. V trimming: 5 bases; J trimming: 7 bases; junction bases outside the gene matches: 7. Germline V CDR1 and CDR2: SGHTA, FQGTGA. The CDR3 consists of 14 residues. The CDR3 nucleotides are TGTGCCAGCAGCCGGGGACAGGGGTTTGGTGGCTACACCTTC. It codes for CASSRGQGFGGYTF.

The chain recombines TRBV9 with TRBJ1-2, with a possible D match to TRBD1 (5 bases). The CDR3 has 16 amino acids. Germline V gives CDR1 SGDLS, CDR2 YYNGEE. V dropped 1 base and J dropped 8 bases, with 21 bases sitting between them. The CDR3 nucleotides read TGTGCCAGCAGCGTACCGATGGCCGGCGGGACCAAGGGCTACACCTTC. This gives the protein CASSVPMAGGTKGYTF.

The chain combines TRBV19 with TRBJ2-1; TRBD2 agrees at 11 bases. Germline loops: CDR1 LNHDA, CDR2 SQIVND (reference sequence). The CDR3 is 17 residues long. The J segment lost 6 bases and the V segment lost 5 bases, leaving 12 bases of the junction unmatched. The CDR3 spells CASSSRTSGSRGNEQFF. CDR3 DNA: TGTGCCAGTAGTTCCCGGACTAGCGGGTCCCGGGGCAATGAGCAGTTCTTC.

J is TRBJ2-2 and V is TRBV27; D gene uncertain. The CDR3 consists of 12 residues. Trimming removed 6 bases at V and 8 bases at J, with 10 bases between. Germline CDR1 and CDR2: MNHEY and SMNVEV (reference sequence). The CDR3 here is CASRGPPGELFF. CDR3 DNA: TGTGCCAGCAGGGGCCCTCCGGGGGAGCTGTTTTTT.

This chain connects TRBV2 to TRBJ2-1; D gene unclear. V was trimmed by 7 bases and J by 7 bases, leaving 11 bases between them. The length of the CDR3 is 12 residues. Germline lookup yields CDR1 SNHLY and CDR2 FYNNEI. The chain's CDR3 is CASKLANNEQFF. DNA for the CDR3: TGTGCCAGCAAGCTGGCCAATAATGAGCAGTTCTTC.

CDR3 sequence: CARGGLDTQYF. Written as DNA, the CDR3 is TGTGCCAGGGGGGGACTAGATACGCAGTATTTT. The genes are TRBV2 and TRBJ2-3; maybe TRBD2 (6 bases). CDR3 length: 11 residues. Germline CDR1 reads SNHLY; CDR2 reads FYNNEI. V was shortened by 9 bases and J by 5 bases, with 9 bases between the two germline ends.

This sequence joins TRBV7-2 and TRBJ1-1; D remains unclear. CDR1 is SGHTA, CDR2 FQGNSA, per germline. Trimming took off 5 bases at V and 2 bases at J, with 9 bases between the two ends. This CDR3 is built from 13 residues. Here the CDR3 reads CASSQGINTEAFF. CDR3 bases: TGTGCCAGCAGCCAAGGGATCAACACTGAAGCTTTCTTT.

This clone was observed a few times. V gene TRBV27 combines with J gene TRBJ1-3; unclear D gene. Trimming cost V 8 bases and J 1 base, with 18 bases left between them. Germline V lookup: CDR1 MNHEY, CDR2 SMNVEV (reference sequence). The CDR3 is 16 amino acids. CDR3 region: CASPGGRSKSGNTIYF. CDR3 bases: TGTGCCAGCCCAGGAGGACGCTCGAAATCTGGAAACACCATATATTTT.

The chain employs TRBV27 and TRBJ2-7; 7 bases align to TRBD1. Trimming at V came to 6 bases and at J to 3 bases, leaving 5 bases not matched to a gene. The CDR3 covers 13 residues. The germline gives CDR1 MNHEY, CDR2 SMNVEV (reference sequence). CDR3 sequence reads: CASRIGGGYEQYF. CDR3 nucleotide sequence: TGTGCCAGCAGGATAGGGGGCGGCTACGAGCAGTACTTC.

The V and J genes are TRBV2 and TRBJ2-3; tentatively, D is TRBD2 (6 bases). Between the trimmed V and J ends, which lost 7 bases and 5 bases, there was a span of 22 bases. Germline loops: CDR1 SNHLY, CDR2 FYNNEI. This CDR3 contains 16 residues. CDR3 residues: CASKLIGTPRGDTQYF. For the CDR3, the DNA is TGTGCCAGCAAATTGATTGGGACTCCCCGGGGAGATACGCAGTATTTT.

This clone was seen only once. The chain couples TRBV29-1 to TRBJ1-2; no firm D call. The length of the CDR3 is 11 residues. Germline V gene data show CDR1 as SQVTM and CDR2 as ANQGSEA. The V gene lost 3 bases and the J gene lost 4 bases, with 6 bases spanning the gap. The CDR3 bases are TGCAGCGTTGAGAAAGCCTATGGCTACACCTTC. As protein: CSVEKAYGYTF.

The chain employs TRBV28 and TRBJ1-4, with D possibly being TRBD1 (6 bases). The CDR3 runs 14 residues. Deletions cut 3 bases from V and 8 bases from J, with 13 bases between. Germline CDR1 is MDHEN and CDR2 is SYDVKM. CDR3 sequence (DNA): TGTGCCAGCAGTTTTGGGGGGGCGGAAGAAAAACTGTTTTTT. This codes for CASSFGGAEEKLFF.

The chain employs TRBV10-3 and TRBJ2-7; a possible D gene is TRBD1 (6 bases). Germline values: CDR1 ENHRY, CDR2 SYGVKD. Trimming took off 6 bases at V and 4 bases at J, with 10 bases between the two ends. The CDR3 has 12 residues. For the CDR3, the DNA is TGTGCCATCAGGGAACAGGGATACGAGCAGTACTTC. Residues: CAIREQGYEQYF.